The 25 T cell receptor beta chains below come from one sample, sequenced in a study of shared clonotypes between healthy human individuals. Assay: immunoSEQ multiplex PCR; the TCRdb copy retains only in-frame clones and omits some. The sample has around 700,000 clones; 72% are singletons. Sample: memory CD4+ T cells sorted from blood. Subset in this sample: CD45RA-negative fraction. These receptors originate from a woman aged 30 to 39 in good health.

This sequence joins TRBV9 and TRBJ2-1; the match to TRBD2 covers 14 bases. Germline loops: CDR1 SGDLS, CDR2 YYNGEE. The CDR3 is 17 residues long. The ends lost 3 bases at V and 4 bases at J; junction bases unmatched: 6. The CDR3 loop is CASSGGGTSGRYNEQFF. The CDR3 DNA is TGTGCCAGCAGCGGCGGAGGGACTAGCGGGAGATACAATGAGCAGTTCTTC.

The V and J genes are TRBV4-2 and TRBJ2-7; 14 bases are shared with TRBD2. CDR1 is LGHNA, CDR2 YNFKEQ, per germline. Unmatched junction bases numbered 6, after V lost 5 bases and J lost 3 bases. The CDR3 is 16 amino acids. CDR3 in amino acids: CASSLSGTSGSYEQYF. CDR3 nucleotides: TGTGCCAGCAGCTTGTCCGGGACTAGCGGGAGCTACGAGCAGTACTTC.

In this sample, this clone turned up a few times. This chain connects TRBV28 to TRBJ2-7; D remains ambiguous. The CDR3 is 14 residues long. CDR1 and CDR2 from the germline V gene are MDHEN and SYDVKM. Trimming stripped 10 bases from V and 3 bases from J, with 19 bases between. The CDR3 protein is CATRETGPRYEQYF. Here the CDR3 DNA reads TGTGCCACAAGGGAAACCGGGCCACGCTACGAGCAGTACTTC.

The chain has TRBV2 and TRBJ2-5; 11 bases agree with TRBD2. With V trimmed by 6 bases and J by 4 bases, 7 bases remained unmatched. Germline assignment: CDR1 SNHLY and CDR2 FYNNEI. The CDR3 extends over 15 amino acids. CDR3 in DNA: TGTGCCAGCAGGCCCCAGGGACTAGCGGCAGAGACCCAGTACTTC. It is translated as CASRPQGLAAETQYF.

Written as DNA, the CDR3 is TGTGCCAGCAGCGTACGGGCTACATTCACCGGGGAGCTGTTTTTT. Protein sequence: CASSVRATFTGELFF. The chain employs TRBV9 and TRBJ2-2; D gene ambiguous. Germline-derived CDR1 and CDR2 are SGDLS and YYNGEE. CDR3 length equals 15 residues. V was shortened by 1 base and J by 4 bases, with 11 bases between the two germline ends.

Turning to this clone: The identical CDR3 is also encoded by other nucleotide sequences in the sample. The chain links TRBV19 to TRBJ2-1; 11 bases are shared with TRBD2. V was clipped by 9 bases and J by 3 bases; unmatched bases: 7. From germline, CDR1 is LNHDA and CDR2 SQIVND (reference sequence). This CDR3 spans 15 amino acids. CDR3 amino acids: CASSSGTSGYNEQFF. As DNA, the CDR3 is TGTGCCAGCAGTTCCGGGACTAGCGGCTACAATGAGCAGTTCTTC.

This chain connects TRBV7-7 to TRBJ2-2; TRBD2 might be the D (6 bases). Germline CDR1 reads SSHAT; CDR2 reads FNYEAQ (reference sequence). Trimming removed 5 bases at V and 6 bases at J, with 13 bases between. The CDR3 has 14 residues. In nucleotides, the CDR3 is TGTGCCAGCAGCGCCTGGGGGGTGTCCGGGGAGCTGTTTTTT. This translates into CASSAWGVSGELFF.

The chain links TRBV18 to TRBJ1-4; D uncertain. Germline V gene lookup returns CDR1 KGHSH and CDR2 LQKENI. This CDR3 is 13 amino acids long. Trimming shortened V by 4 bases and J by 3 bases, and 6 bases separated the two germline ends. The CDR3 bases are TGTGCCAGCTCACGCGGGCCTAATGAAAAACTGTTTTTT. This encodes CASSRGPNEKLFF.

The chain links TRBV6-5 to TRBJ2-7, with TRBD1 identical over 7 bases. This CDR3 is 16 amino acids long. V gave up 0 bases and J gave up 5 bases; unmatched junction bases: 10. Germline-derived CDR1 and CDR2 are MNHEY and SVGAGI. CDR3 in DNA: TGTGCCAGCAGTTACTCGGGGGTAGGGGGCTTCCACGAGCAGTACTTC. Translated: CASSYSGVGGFHEQYF.

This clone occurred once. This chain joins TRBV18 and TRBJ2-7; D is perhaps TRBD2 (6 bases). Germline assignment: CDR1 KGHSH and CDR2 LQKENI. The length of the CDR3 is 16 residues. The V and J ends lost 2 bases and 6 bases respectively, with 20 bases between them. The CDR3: CASSPAGTYSTSEQYF. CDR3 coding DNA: TGTGCCAGCTCACCAGCGGGAACATATTCCACAAGCGAGCAGTACTTC.

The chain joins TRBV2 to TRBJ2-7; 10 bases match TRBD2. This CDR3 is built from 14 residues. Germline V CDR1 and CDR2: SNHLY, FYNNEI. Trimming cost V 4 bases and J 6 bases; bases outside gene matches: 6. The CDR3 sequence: CASSASGSTTEQYF. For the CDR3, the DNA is TGTGCCAGCAGTGCTAGCGGGAGTACGACCGAGCAGTACTTC.

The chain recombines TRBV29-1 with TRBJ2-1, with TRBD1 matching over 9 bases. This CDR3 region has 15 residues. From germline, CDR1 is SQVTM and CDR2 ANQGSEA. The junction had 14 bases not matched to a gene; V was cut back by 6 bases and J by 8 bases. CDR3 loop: CSVRRGTGSSDEQFF. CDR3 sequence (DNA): TGCAGCGTCCGAAGGGGGACAGGGTCTTCGGATGAGCAGTTCTTC.

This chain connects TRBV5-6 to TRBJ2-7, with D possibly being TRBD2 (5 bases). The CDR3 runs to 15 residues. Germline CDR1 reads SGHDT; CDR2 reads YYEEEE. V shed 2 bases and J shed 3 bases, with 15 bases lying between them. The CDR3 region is CASSLASSQYYEQYF. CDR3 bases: TGTGCCAGCAGCTTAGCGTCTAGCCAGTACTACGAGCAGTACTTC. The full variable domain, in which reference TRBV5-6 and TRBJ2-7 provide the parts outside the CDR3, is DAGVTQSPTHLIKTRGQQVTLRCSPKSGHDTVSWYQQALGQGPQFIFQYYEEEERQRGNFPDRFSGHQFPNYSSELNVNALLLGDSALYLCASSLASSQYYEQYFGPGTRLTVT.

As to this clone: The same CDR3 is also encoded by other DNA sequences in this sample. The CDR3 DNA reads TGTGCCAGCTCACCCACAGGGGGGAATCAGCCCCAGCATTTT. Encoded protein: CASSPTGGNQPQHF. This sequence joins TRBV18 and TRBJ1-5; 8 bases align to TRBD1. CDR1 and CDR2 (germline): KGHSH, LQKENI. With 3 bases clipped from V and 4 bases from J, the junction kept 2 bases outside the gene matches. This CDR3 has 14 amino acids.

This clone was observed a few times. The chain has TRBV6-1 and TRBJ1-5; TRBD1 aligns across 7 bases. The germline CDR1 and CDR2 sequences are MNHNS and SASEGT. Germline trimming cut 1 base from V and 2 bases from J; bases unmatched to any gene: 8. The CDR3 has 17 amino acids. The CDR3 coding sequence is TGTGCCAGCAGTGAAGGGGACAGTTCCTCGGGCAATCAGCCCCAGCATTTT. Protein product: CASSEGDSSSGNQPQHF.

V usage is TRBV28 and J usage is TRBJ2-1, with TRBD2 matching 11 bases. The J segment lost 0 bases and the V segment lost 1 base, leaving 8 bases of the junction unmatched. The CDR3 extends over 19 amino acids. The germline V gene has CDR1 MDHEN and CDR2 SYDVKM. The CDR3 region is CASSLFASGRRSSYNEQFF. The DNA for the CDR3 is TGTGCCAGCAGTTTATTTGCTAGCGGGAGGCGAAGCTCCTACAATGAGCAGTTCTTC. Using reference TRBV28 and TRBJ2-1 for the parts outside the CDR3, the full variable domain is DVKVTQSSRYLVKRTGEKVFLECVQDMDHENMFWYRQDPGLGLRLIYFSYDVKMKEKGDIPEGYSVSREKKERFSLILESASTNQTSMYLCASSLFASGRRSSYNEQFFGPGTRLTVL.

The CDR3: CASSPTGGANYGYTF. CDR3 bases: TGTGCCAGTAGTCCGACAGGGGGCGCGAACTATGGCTACACCTTC. V gene TRBV19 combines with J gene TRBJ1-2; 10 positions match TRBD1. Germline V gene data show CDR1 as LNHDA and CDR2 as SQIVND (reference sequence). The CDR3 sequence is 15 residues long. The junction had 5 bases not matched to a gene; V was cut back by 5 bases and J by 2 bases.

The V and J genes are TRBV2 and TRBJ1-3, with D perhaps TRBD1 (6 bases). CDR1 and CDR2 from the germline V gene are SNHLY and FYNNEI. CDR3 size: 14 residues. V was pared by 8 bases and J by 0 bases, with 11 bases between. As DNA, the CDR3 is TGTGCCAGCGGTACAGGGAACTCTGGAAACACCATATATTTT. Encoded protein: CASGTGNSGNTIYF.

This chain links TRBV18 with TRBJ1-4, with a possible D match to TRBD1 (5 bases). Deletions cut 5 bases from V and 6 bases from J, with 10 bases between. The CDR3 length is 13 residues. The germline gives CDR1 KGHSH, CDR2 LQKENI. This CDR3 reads CASSREGYEKLFF. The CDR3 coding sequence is TGTGCCAGCTCAAGAGAGGGGTATGAAAAACTGTTTTTT.

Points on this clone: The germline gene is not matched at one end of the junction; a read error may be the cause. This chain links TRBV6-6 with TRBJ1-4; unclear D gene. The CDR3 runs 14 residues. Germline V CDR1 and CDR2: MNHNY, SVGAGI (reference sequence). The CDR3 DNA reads TGTGCCAGCAGCCGACCGGGTCTTAATGAGAAACTGTTTTTT. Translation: CASSRPGLNEKLFF.

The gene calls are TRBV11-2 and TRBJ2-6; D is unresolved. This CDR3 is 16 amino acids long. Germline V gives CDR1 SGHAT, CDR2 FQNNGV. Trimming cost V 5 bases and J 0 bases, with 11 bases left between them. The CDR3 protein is CASSPSLISGANVLTF. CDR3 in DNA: TGTGCCAGCAGCCCAAGTCTGATCTCTGGGGCCAACGTCCTGACTTTC.

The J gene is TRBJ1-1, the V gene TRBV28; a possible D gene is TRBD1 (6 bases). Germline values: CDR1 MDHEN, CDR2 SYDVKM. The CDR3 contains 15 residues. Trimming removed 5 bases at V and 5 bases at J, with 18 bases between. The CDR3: CASSPHPTGRTEAFF. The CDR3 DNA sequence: TGTGCCAGCAGTCCACACCCGACAGGCCGGACTGAAGCTTTCTTT.

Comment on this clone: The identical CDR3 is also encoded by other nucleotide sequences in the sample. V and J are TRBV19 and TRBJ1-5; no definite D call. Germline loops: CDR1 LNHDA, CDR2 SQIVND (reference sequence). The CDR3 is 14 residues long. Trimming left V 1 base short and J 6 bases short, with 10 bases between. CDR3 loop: CASSIGGFAQPQHF. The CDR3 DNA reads TGTGCCAGTAGTATAGGAGGTTTCGCTCAGCCCCAGCATTTT.

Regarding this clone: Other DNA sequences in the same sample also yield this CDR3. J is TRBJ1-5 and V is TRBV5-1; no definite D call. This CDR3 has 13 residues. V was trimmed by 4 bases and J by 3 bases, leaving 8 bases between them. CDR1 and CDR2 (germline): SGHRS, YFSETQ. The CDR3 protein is CASSPGPNQPQHF. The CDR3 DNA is TGCGCCAGCAGCCCAGGTCCCAATCAGCCCCAGCATTTT.

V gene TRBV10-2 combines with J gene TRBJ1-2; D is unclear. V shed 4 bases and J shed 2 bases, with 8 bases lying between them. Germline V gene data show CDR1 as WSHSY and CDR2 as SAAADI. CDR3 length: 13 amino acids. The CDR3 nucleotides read TGCGCCAGCAGTGCCCGCCGGAACTATGGCTACACCTTC. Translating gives CASSARRNYGYTF.